The 7 T cell receptor beta chains below come from one sample, sequenced in a study of blood T cell repertoires in COVID-19. The repertoire was sequenced with immunoSEQ multiplex PCR; TCRdb's copy has only in-frame clones and lacks some. The table includes around 140,000 clones, over 65% detected once. The material sequenced was peripheral blood. These receptors were collected from a woman older than 75 with active or convalescent COVID-19.

The rearrangement joins TRBV6-5 to TRBJ2-3, with 8 bases matching TRBD2. The CDR3 extends over 14 amino acids. Trimming at V came to 6 bases and at J to 0 bases, leaving 2 bases not matched to a gene. CDR1 is MNHEY, CDR2 SVGAGI, per germline. CDR3 region: CASRKRGSTDTQYF. The CDR3 DNA is TGTGCCAGCAGAAAGCGGGGGAGCACAGATACGCAGTATTTT.

The V and J genes are TRBV6-2 or TRBV6-3 and TRBJ1-2, with D hard to call. V was clipped by 5 bases and J by 8 bases, with 18 bases between them. The V gene's germline CDR1 is MNHEY and CDR2 SVGEGT. The CDR3 consists of 14 residues. The CDR3 loop reads CASSHRGSPSGYTF. CDR3 in DNA: TGTGCCAGCAGTCATCGAGGCTCTCCATCGGGCTACACCTTC.

The V and J genes are TRBV13 and TRBJ2-6; 9 bases agree with TRBD1. Germline V CDR1 and CDR2: PRHDT, FYEKMQ (reference sequence). The CDR3 covers 18 residues. Germline trimming cut 5 bases from V and 0 bases from J; bases unmatched to any gene: 8. The CDR3 region is CASSTWTGEVSGANVLTF. CDR3 coding DNA: TGTGCCAGCAGCACCTGGACAGGGGAAGTCTCTGGGGCCAACGTCCTGACTTTC.

V gene TRBV12-3 or TRBV12-4 combines with J gene TRBJ1-1; D possibly corresponds to TRBD1 (5 bases). Trimming removed 6 bases from V and 0 bases from J, with 8 bases in between. The CDR3 runs to 13 residues. This CDR3 is CASRRQLNTEAFF. In DNA, the CDR3 is TGTGCCAGCAGAAGACAGTTGAACACTGAAGCTTTCTTT.

This chain links TRBV6-2 or TRBV6-3 with TRBJ1-6, with D tentatively TRBD1 (5 bases). The V and J ends lost 5 bases and 0 bases respectively, with 8 bases between them. CDR1 and CDR2 from the germline V gene are MNHEY and SVGEGT. The CDR3 extends over 15 amino acids. The CDR3 region has the DNA TGTGCCAGCAGTAAGGGGATCTCCTATAATTCACCCCTCCACTTT. Its translation is CASSKGISYNSPLHF.

The V call is TRBV5-4, the J call TRBJ1-1; no clear D. The ends were cut back, 0 bases at V and 4 bases at J, with 7 bases in the middle. Germline lookup yields CDR1 SGHNT and CDR2 YYREEE (reference sequence). This CDR3 region has 13 residues. For the CDR3, the DNA is TGTGCCAGCAGCTTGGCGGTCTTCACTGAAGCTTTCTTT. Protein product: CASSLAVFTEAFF.

The chain has TRBV18 and TRBJ1-3; 7 nucleotides align to TRBD1. The CDR3 covers 16 residues. CDR1 and CDR2 (germline): KGHSH, LQKENI. V was clipped by 4 bases and J by 0 bases; unmatched bases: 6. The CDR3 here is CASSLGQSNSGNTIYF. The CDR3 DNA follows: TGTGCCAGCTCACTGGGACAGTCGAACTCTGGAAACACCATATATTTT.